Reported below is one T cell receptor (beta chain). Germline lookup yields CDR1 GTSNPN and CDR2 SVGIG (reference sequence). CDR3 length: 13 residues. Trimming took 4 bases from V and 1 from J, leaving 10 bases between them. The sample comes from a study of Ad26.COV2.S vaccination and SARS-CoV-2 variants. Study at large: Intramuscular Ad26.COV2.S doses were given once or twice, 56 days apart.

Clones were read by immunoSEQ multiplex PCR, and TCRdb kept only the in-frame ones, dropping some. The sample carries around 400,000 clones, 90% recorded once. Stated treatment: about 20 received Ad26.COV2.S at low or high dose, single or two shots; several received placebo; per-sample allocation not given. The samples date from day 63 after the first vaccine or placebo injection. Participants' vaccine, an Ad26 vector, delivered Wuhan-strain SARS-CoV-2 spike. The sequences come from peripheral blood, collected in a trial of Ad26.COV2.S vaccine versus placebo. This chain connects TRBV30 to TRBJ1-1, with D unclear. This clonotype was obtained from a person aged 18-65 years who received the Ad26.COV2.S COVID-19 vaccine or a placebo. The CDR3 here is CAWNGFGNTEAFF. In DNA, the CDR3 is TGTGCCTGGAATGGCTTCGGGAACACTGAAGCTTTCTTT.